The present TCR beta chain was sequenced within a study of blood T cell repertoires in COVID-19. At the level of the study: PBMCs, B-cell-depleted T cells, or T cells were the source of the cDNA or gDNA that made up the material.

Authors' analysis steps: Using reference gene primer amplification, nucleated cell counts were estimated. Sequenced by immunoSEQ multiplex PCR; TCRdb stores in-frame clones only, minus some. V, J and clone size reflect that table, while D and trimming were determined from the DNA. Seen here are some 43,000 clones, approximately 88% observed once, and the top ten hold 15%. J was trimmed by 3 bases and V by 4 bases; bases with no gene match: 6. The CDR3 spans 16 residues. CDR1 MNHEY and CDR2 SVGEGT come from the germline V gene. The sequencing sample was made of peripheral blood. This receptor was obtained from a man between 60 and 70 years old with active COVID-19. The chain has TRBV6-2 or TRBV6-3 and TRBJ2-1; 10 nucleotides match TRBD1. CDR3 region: CASSWGWDRGYNEQFF. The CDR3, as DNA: TGTGCCAGCAGTTGGGGTTGGGACAGGGGCTACAATGAGCAGTTCTTC.